Included here is one T cell receptor beta chain sequence, with context. The antigen is unknown. Deep level was the assay's run setting. Sequenced by immunoSEQ multiplex PCR; TCRdb stores in-frame clones only, minus some. Among 800,000 to 950,000 clones listed, 90% to 98% were seen once. The J segment lost 6 bases and the V segment lost 0 bases, leaving 8 bases of the junction unmatched. The CDR3 consists of 16 residues. The germline CDR1 and CDR2 sequences are KGHSH and LQKENI. The naive CD8 fraction comprised CD45RO-negative cells positively selected for CCR7 and excluded terminally differentiated effector memory CD45RA+ cells. This record belongs to a study of shared clonotypes between healthy human individuals. Study-wide findings and caveats: Naive CD4 clonotypes were shared across several donors at roughly 5.3%. Naive subsets usually exceeded memory subsets in estimated richness.

Sequenced material: naive CD8+ T cells sorted from blood. This TCR derives from a young man in good health. V usage is TRBV18 and J usage is TRBJ2-7; 10 bases agree with TRBD2. The chain's CDR3 is CASSPPASGRLSEQYF. The CDR3, as DNA: TGTGCCAGCTCACCACCGGCTAGCGGGAGACTCAGCGAGCAGTACTTC.